This is a list of T cell receptor beta chains from one sample in a study of blood T cell repertoires in COVID-19. Libraries were prepared by immunoSEQ multiplex PCR; TCRdb keeps only in-frame clonotypes and omits some of them. The top ten clones hold roughly 2.9% of a sample with some 150,000 clones, 70% to 90% of them seen once. The source material was peripheral blood. The source is a man between 45 and 60 years old with acute or convalescent COVID-19. CDR3s include the opening cysteine and the closing phenylalanine or tryptophan. D genes are given only for firm matches. Size tells how often a clone was seen (once, few, many) or the class of an expanded clone, and some rows leave it out.

J gene: TRBJ2-2; V gene: TRBV25-1; D gene: TRBD2; clone size: -; CDR3 DNA: TGTGCCAGCAAGTCGGGGGGTTACACCGGGGAGCTGTTTTTT; CDR3 protein: CASKSGGYTGELFF
J gene: TRBJ2-5; V gene: TRBV27; D gene: TRBD2; clone size: -; CDR3 DNA: TGTGCCAGCAGTTTAAGGACTAGCGGGAGGGCCGGGGAGACCCAGTACTTC; CDR3 protein: CASSLRTSGRAGETQYF
J gene: TRBJ2-7; V gene: TRBV19; D gene: TRBD2; clone size: -; CDR3 DNA: TGTGCCAGTAGTATAGGAAGCGGGGGAGCCTACGAGCAGTACTTC; CDR3 protein: CASSIGSGGAYEQYF
J gene: TRBJ2-7; V gene: TRBV5-1; D gene: -; clone size: -; CDR3 DNA: TGCGCCAGCAGCTTGGGGCAGGGTGGGGTTTACGAGCAGTACTTC; CDR3 protein: CASSLGQGGVYEQYF
J gene: TRBJ2-1; V gene: TRBV24-1; D gene: -; clone size: -; CDR3 DNA: TGTGCCACTGGAGTCTCCTACAATGAGCAGTTCTTC; CDR3 protein: CATGVSYNEQFF
J gene: TRBJ2-3; V gene: TRBV20-1; D gene: TRBD2; clone size: few; CDR3 DNA: TGCAGTGCCGGACTAGTGGATACGCAGTATTTT; CDR3 protein: CSAGLVDTQYF
J gene: TRBJ1-5; V gene: TRBV5-1; D gene: -; clone size: few; CDR3 DNA: TGCGCCAGCAGCGGCGACTGGAATCAGCCCCAGCATTTT; CDR3 protein: CASSGDWNQPQHF
J gene: TRBJ2-2; V gene: TRBV9; D gene: TRBD1; clone size: -; CDR3 DNA: TGTGCCAGCAGCGTACAACCGGGGACAGGCGGGCACGGGGAGCTGTTTTTT; CDR3 protein: CASSVQPGTGGHGELFF
J gene: TRBJ2-7; V gene: TRBV7-6; D gene: TRBD2; clone size: -; CDR3 DNA: TGTGCCAGCAGCACGGGGGGGGGTTACGAGCAGTACTTC; CDR3 protein: CASSTGGGYEQYF
J gene: TRBJ1-6; V gene: TRBV6-5; D gene: -; clone size: -; CDR3 DNA: TGTGCCAGCAGAGGAGGGTCCGATAATTCACCCCTCCACTTT; CDR3 protein: CASRGGSDNSPLHF
J gene: TRBJ2-7; V gene: TRBV4-1; D gene: -; clone size: -; CDR3 DNA: TGCGCCAGCAGCCAAGAAGGGGGGGAGCGCGAGCAGTACTTC; CDR3 protein: CASSQEGGEREQYF
J gene: TRBJ1-6; V gene: TRBV6-5; D gene: -; clone size: once; CDR3 DNA: TGTGCCAGCAGTTACCGAATTCCGGGGGATAATTCACCCCTCCACTTT; CDR3 protein: CASSYRIPGDNSPLHF
J gene: TRBJ1-3; V gene: TRBV10-3; D gene: -; clone size: -; CDR3 DNA: TGTGCCATCAGTGAGTCAGGGGAGGACACCATATATTTT; CDR3 protein: CAISESGEDTIYF
J gene: TRBJ1-1; V gene: TRBV5-1; D gene: TRBD1; clone size: once; CDR3 DNA: TGCGCCAGCAGCTTGGGAGACTCCCCCGGGACAGCGAATCGAGCTTTCTTT; CDR3 protein: CASSLGDSPGTANRAFF
J gene: TRBJ1-1; V gene: TRBV7-9; D gene: -; clone size: -; CDR3 DNA: TGTGCCAGCAGCGCGAACAGGGACACTGAAGCTTTCTTT; CDR3 protein: CASSANRDTEAFF
J gene: TRBJ1-4; V gene: TRBV7-9; D gene: TRBD1; clone size: -; CDR3 DNA: TGTGCCAGCAGCTCTAGACAGGGAGGCGAAAAACTGTTTTTT; CDR3 protein: CASSSRQGGEKLFF
J gene: TRBJ1-1; V gene: TRBV11-3; D gene: TRBD1; clone size: few; CDR3 DNA: TGTGCCAGCAGCTTAGGACAGGGCCTGAACACTGAAGCTTTCTTT; CDR3 protein: CASSLGQGLNTEAFF
J gene: TRBJ1-1; V gene: TRBV27; D gene: TRBD1; clone size: few; CDR3 DNA: TGTGCCAGCAGGAGGACAGGGGGTAAGGGGACTGAAGCTTTCTTT; CDR3 protein: CASRRTGGKGTEAFF
J gene: TRBJ1-1; V gene: TRBV7-9; D gene: -; clone size: -; CDR3 DNA: TGTGCCAGCAGCTTAGGGACAGACTTCGGAGCTTTCTTT; CDR3 protein: CASSLGTDFGAFF
J gene: TRBJ1-1; V gene: TRBV9; D gene: -; clone size: -; CDR3 DNA: TGTGCCAGCAGCGTAGCCACAAACACTGAAGCTTTCTTT; CDR3 protein: CASSVATNTEAFF
J gene: TRBJ2-7; V gene: TRBV11-2; D gene: -; clone size: -; CDR3 DNA: TGTGCCAGCAGCTTAGAGGGCAGTCTCTCCTACGAGCAGTACTTC; CDR3 protein: CASSLEGSLSYEQYF
J gene: TRBJ1-5; V gene: TRBV5-1; D gene: -; clone size: -; CDR3 DNA: TGCGCCAGCAGCTTGGAAGCGGGAGGGGATCAGCCCCAGCATTTT; CDR3 protein: CASSLEAGGDQPQHF
J gene: TRBJ2-1; V gene: TRBV5-6; D gene: -; clone size: -; CDR3 DNA: TGTGCCAGCAGCTTGGCGTATGAGCAGTTCTTC; CDR3 protein: CASSLAYEQFF
J gene: TRBJ1-2; V gene: TRBV6-5; D gene: -; clone size: -; CDR3 DNA: TGTGCCACCTCGAAAAGACAGACAGACTATGGCTACACCTTC; CDR3 protein: CATSKRQTDYGYTF
J gene: TRBJ1-2; V gene: TRBV5-4; D gene: TRBD1; clone size: once; CDR3 DNA: TGTGCCAGCAGCACAGAGACAGGGCGGACTAACTATGGCTACACCTTC; CDR3 protein: CASSTETGRTNYGYTF
J gene: TRBJ1-5; V gene: TRBV4-1; D gene: -; clone size: -; CDR3 DNA: TGCGCCAGCAGCCAGCTGGGGGCTTATCAGCCCCAGCATTTT; CDR3 protein: CASSQLGAYQPQHF
J gene: TRBJ2-7; V gene: TRBV28; D gene: -; clone size: -; CDR3 DNA: TGTGCCAGCAGCCTCACTAGCTCCTACGAGCAGTACTTC; CDR3 protein: CASSLTSSYEQYF
J gene: TRBJ2-1; V gene: TRBV29-1; D gene: -; clone size: once; CDR3 DNA: TGCAGCGTTGAACGGGGACTTTCCGCAGCCTACAATGAGCAGTTCTTC; CDR3 protein: CSVERGLSAAYNEQFF